This passage covers 24 T cell receptor beta chains from one sample sequenced in a study of OX40 agonist ivuxolimab in advanced cancers. The method was immunoSEQ multiplex PCR; TCRdb's version includes in-frame clones alone and lacks a portion of them. The profile covers about 15,000 clones, with about 82% appearing a single time and under 30% taken by the ten largest. The input for sequencing was CD4+ or CD8+ T cells sorted from blood, taken in a trial of the OX40 agonist ivuxolimab. The receptors stem from an adult with an advanced solid tumor such as melanoma, head and neck, liver or kidney cancer.

The chain carries TRBV27 and TRBJ2-1; no clear D. The V gene's germline CDR1 is MNHEY and CDR2 SMNVEV (reference sequence). The ends were cut back, 7 bases at V and 4 bases at J, with 17 bases in the middle. The length of the CDR3 is 15 residues. The CDR3 sequence: CASTPGGSSYNEQFF. Here the CDR3 DNA reads TGTGCCAGCACCCCCGGCGGTTCGTCGTACAATGAGCAGTTCTTC.

The table lists this clone with a count of one. This sequence joins TRBV7-2 and TRBJ2-1; tentative D call: TRBD2 (5 bases). The CDR3 covers 15 residues. V was trimmed by 3 bases and J by 6 bases, leaving 15 bases between them. Germline CDR1 is SGHTA and CDR2 is FQGNSA. The CDR3 sequence: CASSLSRRSGNEQFF. For the CDR3, the DNA is TGTGCCAGCAGCTTGAGCAGGAGGTCTGGCAATGAGCAGTTCTTC.

The rearrangement joins TRBV5-3 to TRBJ2-7; possibly TRBD1 for D (6 bases). TRBV5-3 is an open reading frame, and its role is uncertain. V was clipped by 8 bases and J by 3 bases, with 21 bases between them. The CDR3 is 15 amino acids. CDR3 region: CASNLMGAMDYEQYF. The DNA for the CDR3 is TGTGCCAGCAACCTCATGGGGGCAATGGACTACGAGCAGTACTTC.

This clone was detected once. This chain links TRBV6-1 with TRBJ1-2, with 8 bases aligning to TRBD1. This CDR3 comprises 14 residues. V gave up 8 bases and J gave up 4 bases; unmatched junction bases: 9. Germline V gives CDR1 MNHNS, CDR2 SASEGT. CDR3 protein: CASLGRQGIYGYTF. CDR3 sequence (DNA): TGTGCCAGCCTCGGAAGACAGGGGATCTATGGCTACACCTTC.

The chain combines TRBV18 with TRBJ2-1; 8 nucleotides line up with TRBD2. Germline V gives CDR1 KGHSH, CDR2 LQKENI. The CDR3 is made up of 16 amino acids. Trimming removed 2 bases from V and 1 base from J; junction bases left unmatched: 4. The CDR3 region has the DNA TGTGCCAGCTCACCAGTTCGGGAGGGGTCCTACAATGAGCAGTTCTTC. Translating gives CASSPVREGSYNEQFF.

This clone was detected only once. The rearrangement joins TRBV16 to TRBJ1-1; the D gene is possibly TRBD1 (6 bases). The V gene lost 5 bases and the J gene lost 0 bases, with 10 bases spanning the gap. Germline values: CDR1 KGHSY, CDR2 FQNENV. The CDR3 is made up of 14 amino acids. The CDR3 DNA is TGTGCCAGCAGCTCCGGGACACTGAACACTGAAGCTTTCTTT. Residues: CASSSGTLNTEAFF.

The rearrangement uses TRBV28 and TRBJ2-5; D gene unclear. Germline V gene data show CDR1 as MDHEN and CDR2 as SYDVKM. CDR3 length: 15 amino acids. V was pared by 6 bases and J by 4 bases, with 18 bases between. CDR3 sequence reads: CASRSTEGIRETQYF. The CDR3 nucleotides read TGTGCCAGCAGATCAACAGAAGGGATTCGAGAGACCCAGTACTTC.

The CDR3 DNA sequence: TGTGCCAGCAGCCAAGTCGGGACGGCCTTTCAAGAGACCCAGTACTTC. Its protein is CASSQVGTAFQETQYF. V usage is TRBV14 and J usage is TRBJ2-5; either TRBD1 or TRBD2 may supply D (5 bases each). CDR3 length: 16 amino acids. Germline V lookup: CDR1 SGHDN, CDR2 FVKESK. V dropped 1 base and J dropped 2 bases, with 14 bases sitting between them.

This rearrangement joins TRBV5-5 to TRBJ2-2; D is unclear. CDR1 is SGHKS and CDR2 is YYEKEE in the germline V gene (reference sequence). The CDR3 loop spans 11 amino acids. The ends were cut back, 4 bases at V and 6 bases at J, with 4 bases in the middle. The CDR3 here is CASSPSGELFF. In DNA form, the CDR3 reads TGTGCCAGCAGCCCCTCCGGGGAGCTGTTTTTT.

This clone was seen just once. The chain links TRBV27 to TRBJ1-1; weak D call: TRBD1 (5 bases). The ends were cut back, 7 bases at V and 3 bases at J, with 15 bases in the middle. CDR3 length: 14 residues. Germline CDR1 reads MNHEY; CDR2 reads SMNVEV (reference sequence). This CDR3 reads CASKPGLEDTEAFF. The CDR3 DNA is TGTGCCAGCAAACCGGGGCTGGAGGACACTGAAGCTTTCTTT.

The rearrangement joins TRBV27 to TRBJ1-1; a possible D gene is TRBD1 (5 bases). CDR3 length: 11 amino acids. Germline CDR1 MNHEY, CDR2 SMNVEV (reference sequence). Trimming stripped 6 bases from V and 11 bases from J, with 13 bases between. This CDR3 is CASRSTGEAFF. In DNA, the CDR3 is TGTGCCAGCAGATCCACAGGAGAGGCTTTCTTT.

The chain recombines TRBV11-2 with TRBJ2-1, with TRBD1 as a possible D gene (5 bases). Germline V gene lookup returns CDR1 SGHAT and CDR2 FQNNGV. This CDR3 has 16 residues. V was clipped by 0 bases and J by 2 bases, with 11 bases between them. The CDR3 reads CASSLESQGPYNEQFF. CDR3 bases: TGTGCCAGCAGCTTAGAGAGCCAGGGCCCCTACAATGAGCAGTTCTTC.

The chain links TRBV4-2 to TRBJ2-1, with 15 bases lining up with TRBD2. The CDR3 has 19 amino acids. CDR1 LGHNA and CDR2 YNFKEQ come from the germline V gene. V lost 4 bases, J lost 8 bases, and 15 bases stayed unmatched. The CDR3 nucleotides are TGTGCCAGCAGCCCCCTCGGACTAGCGGGGGGGGGCTCTTGGCATGAGCAGTTCTTC. Translation gives CASSPLGLAGGGSWHEQFF.

V and J are TRBV7-6 and TRBJ2-4; tentative D call: TRBD1 (7 bases). In germline, CDR1 is SGHVS, CDR2 FNYEAQ. Trimming pared 0 bases from V and 7 bases from J, leaving 16 bases between. CDR3 length equals 16 residues. CDR3: CASSLAPAGGGNIQYF. CDR3 in DNA: TGTGCCAGCAGCTTAGCGCCGGCAGGGGGAGGTAACATTCAGTACTTC.

The chain couples TRBV4-1 to TRBJ1-1; D not certain. Trimming stripped 6 bases from V and 2 bases from J, with 16 bases between. The length of the CDR3 is 15 residues. CDR1 and CDR2 (germline): MGHRA, YSYEKL. The CDR3 bases are TGCGCCAGCAGTCGTGCGGGAAGCATTAACACTGAAGCTTTCTTT. Translating it yields CASSRAGSINTEAFF.

This clone was seen a single time. The chain carries TRBV27 and TRBJ1-2; a weak D match, TRBD1 (5 bases). Looked up from germline, CDR1 is MNHEY and CDR2 is SMNVEV (reference sequence). V shed 6 bases and J shed 3 bases, with 14 bases lying between them. The CDR3 has 14 amino acids. In DNA, the CDR3 is TGTGCCAGCAGACGACTCGACAGACACTATGGCTACACCTTC. Translated: CASRRLDRHYGYTF.

The chain recombines TRBV5-6 with TRBJ2-7, with a tentative D call TRBD1 (5 bases). The CDR3 has 14 amino acids. From germline, CDR1 is SGHDT and CDR2 YYEEEE. Trimming cost V 0 bases and J 1 base, with 8 bases left between them. CDR3: CASSLGGPSYEQYF. In DNA form, the CDR3 reads TGTGCCAGCAGCTTGGGGGGCCCGTCCTACGAGCAGTACTTC.

The V gene is TRBV4-1, the J gene TRBJ1-4; D remains ambiguous. The CDR3 extends over 14 amino acids. The ends were cut back, 3 bases at V and 0 bases at J, with 5 bases in the middle. CDR1 and CDR2 (germline): MGHRA, YSYEKL. CDR3 region: CASSHRTTNEKLFF. CDR3 bases: TGCGCCAGCAGCCACAGGACAACTAATGAAAAACTGTTTTTT.

This rearrangement joins TRBV15 to TRBJ2-7; TRBD1 matches at 9 bases. Germline CDR1 is LNHNV and CDR2 is YYDKDF (reference sequence). Trimming at V came to 7 bases and at J to 2 bases, leaving 6 bases not matched to a gene. The CDR3 runs to 14 residues. CDR3: CATNPGQGPYEQYF. The CDR3 DNA reads as TGTGCCACCAACCCGGGACAGGGTCCCTACGAGCAGTACTTC.

V usage is TRBV5-1 and J usage is TRBJ2-7; 9 bases are shared with TRBD1. Unmatched junction bases numbered 4, after V lost 3 bases and J lost 3 bases. Germline CDR1 and CDR2: SGHRS and YFSETQ. This CDR3 is built from 14 residues. The CDR3 nucleotides are TGCGCCAGCAGCTGGAACAGGGGGCTCTACGAGCAGTACTTC. Translated: CASSWNRGLYEQYF.

V gene TRBV7-3 combines with J gene TRBJ2-3; 14 positions match TRBD2. The CDR3 loop spans 15 amino acids. V was pared by 8 bases and J by 2 bases, with 3 bases of the junction left unmatched. CDR1 and CDR2 from the germline V gene are SGHTA and FQGTGA. DNA of the CDR3: TGTGCCAGCGGACTAGCGGGGGGCGTCACAGATACGCAGTATTTT. Translation gives CASGLAGGVTDTQYF.

The J gene is TRBJ1-5, the V gene TRBV30; possibly TRBD1 for D (5 bases). Germline V gene sequence: CDR1 GTSNPN, CDR2 SVGIG (reference sequence). V lost 4 bases, J lost 3 bases, and 13 bases lay in between. The CDR3 sequence is 14 residues long. The CDR3 DNA sequence: TGTGCCTGGATGACGCCAGGGATCAATCAGCCCCAGCATTTT. Translating it yields CAWMTPGINQPQHF.

The chain recombines TRBV9 with TRBJ1-1; D uncertain. The germline V and J ends were trimmed by 3 bases and 0 bases, with 9 bases remaining between them. CDR1 and CDR2 (germline): SGDLS, YYNGEE. CDR3 length: 14 amino acids. CDR3 protein: CASSDMAMNTEAFF. CDR3 coding DNA: TGTGCCAGCAGCGACATGGCGATGAACACTGAAGCTTTCTTT.

The J gene is TRBJ1-1, the V gene TRBV12-5; D call uncertain. This CDR3 has 13 residues. From germline, CDR1 is LGHNT and CDR2 FRNRAP. Between the trimmed V and J ends, which lost 3 bases and 1 base, there was a span of 6 bases. CDR3 bases: TGTGCTAGTGGTTTCTTAGGGAACACTGAAGCTTTCTTT. Residues: CASGFLGNTEAFF.